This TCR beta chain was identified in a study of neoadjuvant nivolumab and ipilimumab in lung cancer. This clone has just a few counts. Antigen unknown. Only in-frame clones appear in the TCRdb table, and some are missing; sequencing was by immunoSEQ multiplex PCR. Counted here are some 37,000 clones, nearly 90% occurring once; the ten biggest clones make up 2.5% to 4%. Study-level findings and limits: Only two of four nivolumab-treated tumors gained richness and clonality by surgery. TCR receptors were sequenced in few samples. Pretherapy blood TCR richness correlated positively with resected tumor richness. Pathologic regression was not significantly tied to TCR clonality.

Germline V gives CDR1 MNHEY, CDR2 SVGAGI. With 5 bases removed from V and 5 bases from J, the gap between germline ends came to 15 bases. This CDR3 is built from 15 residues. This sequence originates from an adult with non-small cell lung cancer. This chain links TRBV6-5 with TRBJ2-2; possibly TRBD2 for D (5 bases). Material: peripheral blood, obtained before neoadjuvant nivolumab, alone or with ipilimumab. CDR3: CASSDYGLGTGELFF. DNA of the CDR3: TGTGCCAGCAGTGACTACGGACTGGGGACCGGGGAGCTGTTTTTT.